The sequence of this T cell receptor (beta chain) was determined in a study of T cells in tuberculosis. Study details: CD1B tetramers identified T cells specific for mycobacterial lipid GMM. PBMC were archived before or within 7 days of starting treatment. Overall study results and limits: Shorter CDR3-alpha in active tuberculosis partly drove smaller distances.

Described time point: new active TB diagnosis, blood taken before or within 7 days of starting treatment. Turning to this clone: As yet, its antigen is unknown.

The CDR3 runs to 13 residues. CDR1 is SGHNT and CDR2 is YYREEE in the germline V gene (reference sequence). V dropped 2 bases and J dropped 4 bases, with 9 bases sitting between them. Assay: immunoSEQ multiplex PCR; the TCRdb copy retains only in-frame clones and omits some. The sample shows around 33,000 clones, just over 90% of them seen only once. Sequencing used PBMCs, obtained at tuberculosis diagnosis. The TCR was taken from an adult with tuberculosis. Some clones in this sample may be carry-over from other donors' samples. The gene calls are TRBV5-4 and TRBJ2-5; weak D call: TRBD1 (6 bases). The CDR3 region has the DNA TGTGCCAGCAGCTTTCGCAGGGGAGAGACCCAGTACTTC. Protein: CASSFRRGETQYF.